The subject of this entry is one T cell receptor beta chain. Its matching antigen is unknown. TCRdb's copy holds only in-frame clones and misses some; the assay was immunoSEQ multiplex PCR. The table lists 90,000 to 150,000 clones, 80% to 90% of them singletons. Enrollment shut out patients with autoimmune disease history or systemic immunosuppression. This specimen comes from a study of OX40 agonist ivuxolimab in advanced cancers. Study outcomes and limitations: Low normalized T-cell clonal expansion was additionally recorded for some nonresponders.

The material sequenced was CD4+ or CD8+ T cells sorted from blood, taken in a trial of the OX40 agonist ivuxolimab. This TCR was sampled from an adult with an advanced solid tumor such as melanoma, head and neck, liver or kidney cancer.

DNA of the CDR3: TGTGCCAGTAGTCCCGATGGGACTAGCGTTTCGCCGCAGTATTTT. It yields the protein CASSPDGTSVSPQYF. The chain joins TRBV19 to TRBJ2-3; 10 nucleotides line up with TRBD2. Germline V gene sequence: CDR1 LNHDA, CDR2 SQIVND (reference sequence). V gave up 5 bases and J gave up 10 bases; unmatched junction bases: 12. CDR3 length equals 15 residues.